The 14 T cell receptor beta chains reported below all come from one sample, sequenced in a study of T cells after posttransplantation cyclophosphamide listed by TCRdb under 2016. The library came from the immunoSEQ multiplex PCR assay. TCRdb provides this immuneACCESS table in a form limited to in-frame rearrangements. Some clones are lacking; in checked studies, under half of them reflect an unresolved V gene, and why the rest are absent is not known. The sample data list tens of thousands of clones, and approximately 73% of these were observed just once. The ten largest clones take up approximately 0.65% of the sample. Material: memory CD4+ T cells sorted from PBMCs. The origin of the receptors is an older woman in good health, CMV-negative, and a related stem cell transplant donor.

In this sample, this clone turned up a few times. The gene calls are TRBV28 and TRBJ1-1, with D possibly matching TRBD1 (6 bases). CDR1 and CDR2 (germline): MDHEN, SYDVKM. This CDR3 spans 15 amino acids. Between the trimmed V and J ends, which lost 2 bases and 1 base, there was a span of 11 bases. The DNA for the CDR3 is TGTGCCAGCAGTTTAATTGGGGGCCGGAACACTGAAGCTTTCTTT. Its translation is CASSLIGGRNTEAFF.

This clone was recorded only once. This chain joins TRBV4-1 and TRBJ2-5, with 8 bases matching TRBD2. The V segment lost 0 bases and the J segment 0 bases; nucleotides outside the gene matches: 6. Germline V gives CDR1 MGHRA, CDR2 YSYEKL. The CDR3 runs 17 residues. The CDR3 region is CASSQEPQRGYQETQYF. The DNA for the CDR3 is TGCGCCAGCAGCCAAGAACCCCAGCGGGGGTACCAAGAGACCCAGTACTTC.

This clone was seen a few times. The V call is TRBV5-1, the J call TRBJ1-2, with 8 bases identical to TRBD1. The trim removed 2 bases at V and 8 bases at J, leaving 8 bases unmatched. The CDR3 is 14 amino acids. CDR1 and CDR2 from the germline V gene are SGHRS and YFSETQ. The CDR3 DNA is TGCGCCAGCAGCTTAGGACAGGGCCTGGGAGGCTACACCTTC. It translates to CASSLGQGLGGYTF.

This chain joins TRBV5-1 and TRBJ2-1, with D uncertain. This CDR3 is 12 amino acids long. Germline assignment: CDR1 SGHRS and CDR2 YFSETQ. Trimming took 4 bases from V and 5 from J, leaving 7 bases between them. CDR3: CASSRSHNEQFF. For the CDR3, the DNA is TGCGCCAGCAGCCGGTCCCACAATGAGCAGTTCTTC.

The rearrangement links TRBV19 to TRBJ2-7, with 7 positions matching TRBD1. This CDR3 comprises 15 residues. CDR1 and CDR2 from the germline V gene are LNHDA and SQIVND (reference sequence). The J segment lost 2 bases and the V segment lost 1 base, leaving 5 bases of the junction unmatched. The CDR3 DNA is TGTGCCAGTAGTATAGCGACGGGACAGACCTACGAGCAGTACTTC. Amino acid sequence: CASSIATGQTYEQYF.

The rearrangement links TRBV30 to TRBJ2-1, with 9 bases aligning to TRBD2. Trimming removed 5 bases from V and 4 bases from J; junction bases left unmatched: 12. This CDR3 comprises 16 residues. Per germline, CDR1 GTSNPN and CDR2 SVGIG (reference sequence). The CDR3: CAWERGAGGTYNEQFF. Written as DNA, the CDR3 is TGTGCCTGGGAACGTGGAGCGGGGGGAACATACAATGAGCAGTTCTTC.

The chain combines TRBV14 with TRBJ2-1; possibly TRBD2 for D (5 bases). Between the trimmed V and J ends, which lost 4 bases and 8 bases, there was a span of 12 bases. Per germline, CDR1 SGHDN and CDR2 FVKESK. The CDR3 has 13 residues. CDR3 coding DNA: TGTGCCAGCAGCCCGTTCGCGGGTTATGAGCAGTTCTTC. It yields the protein CASSPFAGYEQFF. Looking up the rest from reference TRBV14 and TRBJ2-1 gives the full variable domain: EAGVTQFPSHSVIEKGQTVTLRCDPISGHDNLYWYRRVMGKEIKFLLHFVKESKQDESGMPNNRFLAERTGGTYSTLKVQPAELEDSGVYFCASSPFAGYEQFFGPGTRLTVL.

The table lists this clone with a few counts. This rearrangement joins TRBV10-3 to TRBJ2-7; the match to TRBD2 covers 9 bases. CDR3 length: 15 amino acids. CDR1 is ENHRY, CDR2 SYGVKD, per germline. J gave up 5 bases and V 2 bases, and 7 bases lay outside the gene matches. CDR3 in amino acids: CAISEGNSGRNEQYF. Written as DNA, the CDR3 is TGTGCCATCAGTGAGGGAAATAGCGGGAGAAACGAGCAGTACTTC.

V gene TRBV5-6 combines with J gene TRBJ1-5; 10 bases map to TRBD1. This CDR3 spans 15 amino acids. Germline values: CDR1 SGHDT, CDR2 YYEEEE. J was trimmed by 5 bases and V by 2 bases; bases with no gene match: 4. This CDR3 is CASSFGTGVHQPQHF. CDR3 nucleotide sequence: TGTGCCAGCAGCTTTGGGACAGGGGTTCATCAGCCCCAGCATTTT.

The gene calls are TRBV6-5 and TRBJ1-6; D gene ambiguous. This CDR3 is 14 amino acids long. V shed 5 bases and J shed 11 bases, with 16 bases lying between them. Germline CDR1 MNHEY, CDR2 SVGAGI. CDR3 DNA sequence: TGTGCCAGCAGTCCTCTAGTGTTTTCGCCACCCCTCCACTTT. The encoded protein is CASSPLVFSPPLHF.

This clone showed up just a few times. This chain connects TRBV5-1 to TRBJ2-7; TRBD1 might be the D (5 bases). Germline V gene sequence: CDR1 SGHRS, CDR2 YFSETQ. The CDR3 covers 13 residues. V was pared by 2 bases and J by 3 bases, with 9 bases between. Here the CDR3 DNA reads TGCGCCAGCAGCTTCGACAGCGACTACGAGCAGTACTTC. It yields the protein CASSFDSDYEQYF.

The rearrangement links TRBV9 to TRBJ1-1; 7 nucleotides line up with TRBD1. The CDR3 covers 15 residues. The J segment lost 5 bases and the V segment lost 0 bases, leaving 7 bases of the junction unmatched. Germline lookup yields CDR1 SGDLS and CDR2 YYNGEE. The CDR3 sequence: CASSVGGGGGTEAFF. CDR3 coding DNA: TGTGCCAGCAGCGTAGGAGGGGGCGGTGGGACTGAAGCTTTCTTT.

The chain employs TRBV10-3 and TRBJ1-1, with D unclear. CDR3 length equals 13 residues. Trimming pared 0 bases from V and 4 bases from J, leaving 6 bases between. The germline gives CDR1 ENHRY, CDR2 SYGVKD. The CDR3 sequence is CAISESEVTEAFF. The DNA for the CDR3 is TGTGCCATCAGTGAGTCGGAGGTCACTGAAGCTTTCTTT.

V is TRBV29-1 and J is TRBJ2-3; TRBD2 aligns across 10 bases. Germline V lookup: CDR1 SQVTM, CDR2 ANQGSEA. The CDR3 is 15 amino acids. Germline trimming cut 4 bases from V and 8 bases from J; bases unmatched to any gene: 12. The CDR3 bases are TGCAGCGTTGCATTAAGGCTAGCGGGGGCAGGTACGCAGTATTTT. Amino acid sequence: CSVALRLAGAGTQYF.